A single sample gave rise to the 19 T cell receptor beta chains below, sequenced in a study of blood T cell repertoires in COVID-19. TCRdb keeps only in-frame clones here, not all; method: immunoSEQ multiplex PCR. The table lists around 200,000 clones, 90% of them singletons. The sequenced material came from peripheral blood. These receptors came from a man aged 45-65 years with acute or convalescent COVID-19.

The chain recombines TRBV5-8 with TRBJ1-6; 8 bases line up with TRBD1. Germline CDR1 and CDR2: SGHTS and YDEGEE. The CDR3 is 17 amino acids. Trimming removed 4 bases from V and 11 bases from J; junction bases left unmatched: 17. The CDR3 loop reads CASSPRQGNRGWTPLHF. The CDR3 DNA reads TGTGCCAGCAGCCCCCGACAGGGGAACCGGGGTTGGACACCCCTCCACTTT.

This chain joins TRBV2 and TRBJ2-7; 10 bases are a match to TRBD1. Germline values: CDR1 SNHLY, CDR2 FYNNEI. This CDR3 comprises 20 residues. With 6 bases clipped from V and 2 bases from J, the junction kept 22 bases outside the gene matches. CDR3 nucleotides: TGTGCCAGCAGGGCACCCTCTCCGGGACAGGGGTTTTTGGTGGCCTACGAGCAGTACTTC. Amino acid sequence: CASRAPSPGQGFLVAYEQYF. Full variable domain (missing parts from reference TRBV2 and TRBJ2-7): EPEVTQTPSHQVTQMGQEVILRCVPISNHLYFYWYRQILGQKVEFLVSFYNNEISEKSEIFDDQFSVERPDGSNFTLKIRSTKLEDSAMYFCASRAPSPGQGFLVAYEQYFGPGTRLTVT.

This clone was detected once. The chain is built from TRBV23-1 and TRBJ2-1, with 9 bases fitting TRBD2. TRBV23-1 is an ORF, and what it does is uncertain. The CDR3 contains 15 residues. With 6 bases clipped from V and 13 bases from J, the junction kept 16 bases outside the gene matches. CDR3 amino acids: CASREKMLAGENQFF. The CDR3 nucleotides read TGCGCCAGCAGAGAAAAGATGTTAGCGGGGGAAAACCAGTTCTTC.

The rearrangement links TRBV7-6 to TRBJ1-4, with 7 bases lining up with TRBD1. Germline assignment: CDR1 SGHVS and CDR2 FNYEAQ. The V segment lost 1 base and the J segment 8 bases; nucleotides outside the gene matches: 4. The CDR3 runs to 14 residues. For the CDR3, the DNA is TGTGCCAGCAGCTTAGGACAGGGTGGGGAAAAACTGTTTTTT. As protein: CASSLGQGGEKLFF.

The chain uses TRBV4-3 and TRBJ1-3; 8 bases are a match to TRBD1. Unmatched junction bases numbered 6, after V lost 4 bases and J lost 4 bases. The CDR3 is 15 residues long. Germline loops: CDR1 LGHNA, CDR2 YSLEER. The CDR3 DNA reads TGCGCCAGCAGCCCGCGGACAGGGAGAGGAAACACCATATATTTT. Residues: CASSPRTGRGNTIYF.

This clone has just a few counts. The V gene is TRBV19, the J gene TRBJ1-5, with TRBD1 matching over 9 bases. This CDR3 region has 18 residues. CDR1 and CDR2 from the germline V gene are LNHDA and SQIVND (reference sequence). With 4 bases clipped from V and 1 base from J, the junction kept 11 bases outside the gene matches. The CDR3 DNA is TGTGCCAGTAGTACGGGCCGGGACAGGGCGTTGAGCAATCAGCCCCAGCATTTT. Amino acids: CASSTGRDRALSNQPQHF.

This sequence joins TRBV7-9 and TRBJ2-2; maybe TRBD1 (6 bases). In germline, CDR1 is SEHNR, CDR2 FQNEAQ (reference sequence). Trimming took off 5 bases at V and 4 bases at J, with 14 bases between the two ends. CDR3 length: 15 residues. The CDR3 sequence is CASSDDTGSTGELFF. CDR3 nucleotides: TGTGCCAGCAGCGACGATACAGGGTCCACCGGGGAGCTGTTTTTT.

V and J are TRBV7-9 and TRBJ1-2, with D perhaps matching TRBD1 (6 bases). Germline lookup yields CDR1 SEHNR and CDR2 FQNEAQ (reference sequence). The V end was cut by 5 bases, the J end by 3 bases, with 16 bases between. CDR3 size: 15 residues. The CDR3 reads CASSLKGGHYYGYTF. CDR3 bases: TGTGCCAGCAGCCTCAAGGGGGGGCATTACTATGGCTACACCTTC.

V gene TRBV2 combines with J gene TRBJ2-2; D uncertain. CDR3 size: 14 residues. CDR1 is SNHLY, CDR2 FYNNEI, per germline. Trimming removed 0 bases from V and 6 bases from J, with 8 bases in between. CDR3: CASSEASGSGELFF. The CDR3 DNA is TGTGCCAGCAGTGAAGCATCGGGTTCCGGGGAGCTGTTTTTT. Drawing the rest from reference TRBV2 and TRBJ2-2, the complete variable domain is EPEVTQTPSHQVTQMGQEVILRCVPISNHLYFYWYRQILGQKVEFLVSFYNNEISEKSEIFDDQFSVERPDGSNFTLKIRSTKLEDSAMYFCASSEASGSGELFFGEGSRLTVL.

This sequence joins TRBV5-1 and TRBJ1-5, with 11 nucleotides matching TRBD1. The CDR3 is 16 amino acids. With 0 bases clipped from V and 11 bases from J, the junction kept 10 bases outside the gene matches. Germline V gene sequence: CDR1 SGHRS, CDR2 YFSETQ. This CDR3 reads CASSLVGGQGATAQHF. CDR3 nucleotide sequence: TGCGCCAGCAGCTTGGTAGGAGGACAGGGGGCTACTGCCCAGCATTTT.

The J gene is TRBJ1-6, the V gene TRBV7-9, with TRBD1 matching over 9 bases. Germline trimming cut 1 base from V and 10 bases from J; bases unmatched to any gene: 2. The CDR3 consists of 14 residues. CDR1 and CDR2 from the germline V gene are SEHNR and FQNEAQ (reference sequence). CDR3 residues: CASSLGTGESPLHF. CDR3 in DNA: TGTGCCAGCAGCTTAGGGACAGGGGAGTCACCCCTCCACTTT.

The CDR3 DNA reads TGTGCCAGCAGCCTCGGGACAGGGGGGATCGGAAGGGCTGAAGCTTTCTTT. This encodes CASSLGTGGIGRAEAFF. The chain recombines TRBV7-9 with TRBJ1-1; 11 nucleotides match TRBD1. CDR1 is SEHNR and CDR2 is FQNEAQ in the germline V gene (reference sequence). The CDR3 is 17 residues long. V dropped 5 bases and J dropped 6; count of bases not matched to a gene: 14.

This clone was picked up one time. The V and J genes are TRBV28 and TRBJ1-5; the match to TRBD1 covers 7 bases. The CDR3 is 15 amino acids. In germline, CDR1 is MDHEN, CDR2 SYDVKM. V was pared by 6 bases and J by 5 bases, with 10 bases of the junction left unmatched. CDR3 protein: CASRSADRAYQPQHF. The CDR3 bases are TGTGCCAGCAGATCGGCTGACAGGGCGTATCAGCCCCAGCATTTT.

The V and J genes are TRBV25-1 and TRBJ1-1; 7 positions agree with TRBD1. V lost 1 base and J lost 1; bases outside the gene matches: 6. The CDR3 covers 16 residues. Germline assignment: CDR1 MGHDK and CDR2 SYGVNS. The CDR3 coding sequence is TGTGCCAGCAGTGAATGGAGGACAGGAACGAACACTGAAGCTTTCTTT. This codes for CASSEWRTGTNTEAFF.

The gene calls are TRBV7-2 and TRBJ2-3; D remains ambiguous. Germline V gene lookup returns CDR1 SGHTA and CDR2 FQGNSA. This CDR3 is 14 amino acids long. Trimming left V 3 bases short and J 0 bases short, with 7 bases between. Written as DNA, the CDR3 is TGTGCCAGCAGCTTGGGCTATAGCACAGATACGCAGTATTTT. Its protein is CASSLGYSTDTQYF.

This chain links TRBV7-6 with TRBJ2-5; the D gene is possibly TRBD1 (6 bases). Per germline, CDR1 SGHVS and CDR2 FNYEAQ. The CDR3 is 16 residues long. The V gene lost 1 base and the J gene lost 2 bases, with 14 bases spanning the gap. The CDR3 bases are TGTGCCAGCAGCTTAGAGTCAGGGGATATTCAAGAGACCCAGTACTTC. Translated, it gives CASSLESGDIQETQYF.

The chain employs TRBV6-5 and TRBJ2-3; 7 bases fit TRBD2. CDR1 is MNHEY, CDR2 SVGAGI, per germline. The CDR3 loop spans 16 amino acids. Germline trimming cut 2 bases from V and 2 bases from J; bases unmatched to any gene: 7. The CDR3 spells CASSYPFAGDTDTQYF. Written as DNA, the CDR3 is TGTGCCAGCAGTTACCCCTTTGCGGGGGACACAGATACGCAGTATTTT.

The rearrangement joins TRBV29-1 to TRBJ1-1; D possibly corresponds to TRBD1 (6 bases). The CDR3 totals 12 residues. V gave up 4 bases and J gave up 4 bases, with 10 bases separating them. Germline values: CDR1 SQVTM, CDR2 ANQGSEA. DNA of the CDR3: TGCAGCGTTGTAATGACAGGCACTGAAGCTTTCTTT. Translating it yields CSVVMTGTEAFF. Complete variable domain (other parts from reference TRBV29-1 and TRBJ1-1): SAVISQKPSRDICQRGTSLTIQCQVDSQVTMMFWYRQQPGQSLTLIATANQGSEATYESGFVIDKFPISRPNLTFSTLTVSNMSPEDSSIYLCSVVMTGTEAFFGQGTRLTVV.

This sequence joins TRBV7-9 and TRBJ2-5; a weak D match, TRBD2 (6 bases). There are 16 residues in the CDR3. V lost 6 bases and J lost 4, with 21 bases in between. Looked up from germline, CDR1 is SEHNR and CDR2 is FQNEAQ (reference sequence). CDR3 loop: CASSPSRAQEGETQYF. In DNA, the CDR3 is TGTGCCAGCAGTCCCTCCCGGGCCCAGGAGGGAGAGACCCAGTACTTC.